This entry features one T cell receptor (beta chain) sequence. What it binds is not known. V was clipped by 2 bases and J by 8 bases; unmatched bases: 10. The CDR3 runs to 16 residues. Germline values: CDR1 SGHAT, CDR2 FQNNGV. These data are taken from a study of T cell repertoires in ileal Crohn's disease. As for time point: neoterminal ileum biopsy at postoperative endoscopy, about 6 months after surgery. Assay: immunoSEQ multiplex PCR; the TCRdb copy retains only in-frame clones and omits some. The sample includes roughly 1,900 clones, over 70% of them seen just once. General observations from the study: Postoperative endoscopy occurred within one year, median about 7 months.

This receptor was obtained from an adult with Crohn's disease. V and J are TRBV11-2 and TRBJ1-4; 8 nucleotides align to TRBD1. The sequencing input was ileal tissue. The CDR3 DNA is TGTGCCAGCAGCTTAATGGGCGGCAGGGGGCGCGAAAAACTGTTTTTT. Translation gives CASSLMGGRGREKLFF. The whole variable domain, remainder taken from reference TRBV11-2 and TRBJ1-4, is EAGVAQSPRYKIIEKRQSVAFWCNPISGHATLYWYQQILGQGPKLLIQFQNNGVVDDSQLPKDRFSAERLKGVDSTLKIQPAKLEDSAVYLCASSLMGGRGREKLFFGSGTQLSVL.